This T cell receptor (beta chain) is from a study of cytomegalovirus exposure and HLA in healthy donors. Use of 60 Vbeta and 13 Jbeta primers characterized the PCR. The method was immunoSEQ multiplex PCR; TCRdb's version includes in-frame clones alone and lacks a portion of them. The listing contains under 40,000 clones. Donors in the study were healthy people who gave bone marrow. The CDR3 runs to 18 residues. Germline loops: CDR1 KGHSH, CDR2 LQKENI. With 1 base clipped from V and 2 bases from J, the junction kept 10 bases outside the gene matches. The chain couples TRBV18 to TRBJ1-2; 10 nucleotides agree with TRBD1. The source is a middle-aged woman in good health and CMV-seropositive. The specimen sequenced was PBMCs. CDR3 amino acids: CASSPRNLDRGTNYGYTF. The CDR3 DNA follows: TGTGCCAGCTCACCACGTAATTTGGACAGGGGGACCAACTATGGCTACACCTTC.